The 12 T cell receptor beta chains below all came from one sample that was sequenced in a study of T cell changes during pregnancy in multiple sclerosis. Only in-frame clones appear in the TCRdb table, and some are missing; sequencing was by immunoSEQ multiplex PCR. The data show approximately 40,000 clones, approximately 92% seen once. The sequenced sample was peripheral blood. All receptors derive from a female donor with multiple sclerosis, enrolled in a pregnancy study.

The gene calls are TRBV9 and TRBJ2-5; D is uncertain. The CDR3 contains 15 residues. Germline CDR1 SGDLS, CDR2 YYNGEE. V gave up 0 bases and J gave up 2 bases, with 11 bases separating them. This CDR3 reads CASSVVGNPQETQYF. As DNA, the CDR3 is TGTGCCAGCAGCGTAGTAGGGAACCCTCAAGAGACCCAGTACTTC. Complete variable domain (other parts from reference TRBV9 and TRBJ2-5): DSGVTQTPKHLITATGQRVTLRCSPRSGDLSVYWYQQSLDQGLQFLIQYYNGEERAKGNILERFSAQQFPDLHSELNLSSLELGDSALYFCASSVVGNPQETQYFGPGTRLLVL.

This rearrangement joins TRBV6-4 to TRBJ2-3, with 7 nucleotides matching TRBD2. Germline lookup yields CDR1 MRHNA and CDR2 SNTAGT. CDR3 length equals 18 residues. V lost 3 bases and J lost 3; bases outside the gene matches: 15. The CDR3, as DNA: TGTGCCAGCAGTGAGCACCCCATTACTAGCGAGGGGACAGATACGCAGTATTTT. Encoded protein: CASSEHPITSEGTDTQYF.

The chain uses TRBV6-5 and TRBJ2-6; D is possibly TRBD2 (5 bases). Trimming pared 5 bases from V and 0 bases from J, leaving 8 bases between. Germline assignment: CDR1 MNHEY and CDR2 SVGAGI. CDR3 length: 15 amino acids. The CDR3 loop reads CASSTRDSGANVLTF. CDR3 sequence (DNA): TGTGCCAGCAGTACCCGGGACTCTGGGGCCAACGTCCTGACTTTC.

This sequence joins TRBV5-1 and TRBJ2-5; 7 positions match TRBD2. V lost 0 bases to trimming and J lost 1 base; unmatched junction nucleotides: 0. The CDR3 is 14 amino acids. Per the germline V gene, CDR1 is SGHRS and CDR2 is YFSETQ. CDR3 protein: CASSLGLAQETQYF. The CDR3 DNA reads as TGCGCCAGCAGCTTGGGACTAGCCCAAGAGACCCAGTACTTC.

The chain carries TRBV5-1 and TRBJ2-7; the D gene is possibly TRBD2 (7 bases). The germline CDR1 and CDR2 sequences are SGHRS and YFSETQ. The germline V and J ends were trimmed by 4 bases and 0 bases, with 17 bases remaining between them. This CDR3 has 16 residues. In DNA, the CDR3 is TGCGCCAGCAGCCTGGAGGGGAGGGGGGCCTCCTACGAGCAGTACTTC. Translation gives CASSLEGRGASYEQYF.

The V and J genes are TRBV18 and TRBJ1-1, with TRBD1 matching 7 bases. CDR3 size: 14 residues. The V segment lost 3 bases and the J segment 3 bases; nucleotides outside the gene matches: 4. From germline, CDR1 is KGHSH and CDR2 LQKENI. CDR3 residues: CASSPRGGHTEAFF. As DNA, the CDR3 is TGTGCCAGCTCACCCAGGGGGGGTCACACTGAAGCTTTCTTT.

CDR3: CASSLSRQGGPRDEKLFF. The CDR3 coding sequence is TGTGCCAGCAGTTTATCTAGACAGGGAGGCCCCCGAGACGAAAAACTGTTTTTT. The chain combines TRBV27 with TRBJ1-4, with 7 bases fitting TRBD1. Per germline, CDR1 MNHEY and CDR2 SMNVEV (reference sequence). V lost 0 bases, J lost 8 bases, and 15 bases stayed unmatched. This CDR3 region has 18 residues.

The rearrangement links TRBV6-5 to TRBJ2-4, with D perhaps TRBD2 (6 bases). There are 13 residues in the CDR3. Trimming pared 10 bases from V and 9 bases from J, leaving 19 bases between. The germline gives CDR1 MNHEY, CDR2 SVGAGI. The chain's CDR3 is CATRDGTGGIQYF. In nucleotides, the CDR3 is TGTGCCACCCGGGACGGGACTGGTGGCATTCAGTACTTC.

The rearrangement uses TRBV6-5 and TRBJ2-3; 7 nucleotides match TRBD1. The CDR3 runs to 14 residues. V was pared by 0 bases and J by 5 bases, with 2 bases of the junction left unmatched. Germline loops: CDR1 MNHEY, CDR2 SVGAGI. CDR3 coding DNA: TGTGCCAGCAGTTACTCGACAGGGATAGATACGCAGTATTTT. Its translation is CASSYSTGIDTQYF.

The V call is TRBV18, the J call TRBJ2-7, with unresolved D. CDR3 size: 12 residues. CDR1 and CDR2 from the germline V gene are KGHSH and LQKENI. The V end was cut by 3 bases, the J end by 0 bases, with 3 bases between. The CDR3 reads CASSPSSYEQYF. The DNA of the CDR3 is TGTGCCAGCTCACCCAGCTCCTACGAGCAGTACTTC.

This chain uses TRBV4-1 with TRBJ2-7; 8 bases line up with TRBD1. The CDR3 is 15 residues long. Germline-derived CDR1 and CDR2 are MGHRA and YSYEKL. After removal of 1 base from V and 6 bases from J, the junction contained 8 bases not matched to a gene. CDR3 amino acids: CASSQVPRTGREQYF. CDR3 bases: TGCGCCAGCAGCCAAGTTCCCCGGACAGGGCGCGAGCAGTACTTC.

The V and J genes are TRBV6-5 and TRBJ1-6; the D gene is possibly TRBD1 (6 bases). The CDR3 extends over 16 amino acids. The germline V gene has CDR1 MNHEY and CDR2 SVGAGI. V was clipped by 0 bases and J by 9 bases, with 15 bases between them. CDR3: CASSYSRAGAGSPLHF. CDR3 DNA: TGTGCCAGCAGTTACTCGAGAGCAGGGGCTGGTTCACCCCTCCACTTT.